The present T cell receptor (beta chain) was sequenced within a study of T cells in women clearing cervical HPV infection. Overall study results and limits: Richness plus V gene abundances separated cases from controls with AUC roughly 0.83. Cases carried less TRBV6-7 than controls: 0.11% versus 0.16%.

A remark on this clone: Its antigen remains unknown. The missing CDR3 end, 3 residues past where the read stops, is filled in from the germline J gene.

Using immunoSEQ multiplex PCR, the repertoire was profiled, and TCRdb retains in-frame clones only, with some absent. The table counts 35,000 to 45,000 clones; under 7% lies in the top ten. Prevalent HPV16 infections were excluded; only incident single HPV16 infections included. V lost 5 bases to trimming and J lost 0 bases, with 12 bases between them. Germline CDR1 reads SEHNR; CDR2 reads FQNEAQ (reference sequence). This CDR3 is 15 amino acids long. Sequences were obtained from blood buffy coat. This clonotype originated in a woman between 18 and 69 years old with a cervical HPV16 infection that either progressed to CIN3+ or cleared (not recorded which). The gene calls are TRBV7-9 and TRBJ2-3; no clear D gene. This chain's CDR3 is CASSKGGPSTDTQYF. CDR3 bases read: TGTGCCAGCAGCAAAGGTGGGCCTAGCACAGATACG.